This paragraph covers one T cell receptor beta chain sequence. Its specificity is unknown. Reverse transcribing all isolated RNA meant expressed TCRB transcripts were sequenced. Clones were sequenced by immunoSEQ multiplex PCR, and TCRdb holds only the in-frame ones, with some missing. This sample has 450,000 to 550,000 clones; over 25% occur once, and the top ten carry around 0.065%. This specimen comes from a study of beta chain features in type 1 diabetes. Notes on the study in general: In comparison with healthy donors, patients had naive, central memory and Treg TCRB repertoires that appeared more similar. More deletions and fewer insertions at VDJ junctions were seen in type 1 diabetes patients. Across all four CD4+ subsets, people with type 1 diabetes showed modestly shorter TCRB CDR3s.

A single heparinised blood sample, averaging about 120 mL, was obtained per donor. Germline V gene data show CDR1 as SQVTM and CDR2 as ANQGSEA. This CDR3 is built from 13 residues. J gave up 7 bases and V 6 bases, and 1 base lay outside the gene matches. The source is a man between 18 and 29 years old in good health. This chain uses TRBV29-1 with TRBJ2-1, with 15 bases aligning to TRBD2. The sample consisted of naive CD4+ T cells from blood. CDR3 bases: TGCAGCGTGGGGACTAGCGGGAGGAATGAGCAGTTCTTC. This codes for CSVGTSGRNEQFF.